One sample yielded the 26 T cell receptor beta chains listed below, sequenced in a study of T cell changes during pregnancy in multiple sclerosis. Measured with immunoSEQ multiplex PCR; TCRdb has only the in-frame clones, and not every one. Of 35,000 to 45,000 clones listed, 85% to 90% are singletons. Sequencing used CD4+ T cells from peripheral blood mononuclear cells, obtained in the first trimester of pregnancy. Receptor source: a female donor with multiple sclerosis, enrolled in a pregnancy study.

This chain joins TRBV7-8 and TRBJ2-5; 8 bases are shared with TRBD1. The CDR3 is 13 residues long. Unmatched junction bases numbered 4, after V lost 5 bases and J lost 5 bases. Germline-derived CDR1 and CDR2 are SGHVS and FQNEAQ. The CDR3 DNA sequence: TGTGCCAGCAGCCCCCGGACAGGGGAGACCCAGTACTTC. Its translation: CASSPRTGETQYF.

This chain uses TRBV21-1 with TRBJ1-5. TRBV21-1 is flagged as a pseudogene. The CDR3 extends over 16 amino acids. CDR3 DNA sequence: TGTGCCAGCAGCAAAGAGGGAGAGGGCGGCAATCAGCCCCAGCATTTT. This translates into CASSKEGEGGNQPQHF.

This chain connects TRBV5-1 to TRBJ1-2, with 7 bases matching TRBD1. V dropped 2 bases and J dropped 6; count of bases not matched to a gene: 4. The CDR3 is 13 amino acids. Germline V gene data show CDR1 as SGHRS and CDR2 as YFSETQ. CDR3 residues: CASSLDRVDGYTF. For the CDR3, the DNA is TGCGCCAGCAGCTTAGACAGGGTAGATGGCTACACCTTC.

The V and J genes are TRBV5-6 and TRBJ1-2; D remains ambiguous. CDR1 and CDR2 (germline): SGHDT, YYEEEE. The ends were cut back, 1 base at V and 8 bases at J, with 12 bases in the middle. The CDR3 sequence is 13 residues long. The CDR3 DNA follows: TGTGCCAGCAGCTTGTTGGCAGGCGACGGCTACACCTTC. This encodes CASSLLAGDGYTF.

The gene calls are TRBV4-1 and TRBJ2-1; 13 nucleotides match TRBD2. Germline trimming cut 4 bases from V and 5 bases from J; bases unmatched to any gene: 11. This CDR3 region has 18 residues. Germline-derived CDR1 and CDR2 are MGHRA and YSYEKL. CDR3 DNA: TGCGCCAGCAGCCGAGGGACTAGCGGGAACTTTCCTAACAATGAGCAGTTCTTC. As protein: CASSRGTSGNFPNNEQFF.

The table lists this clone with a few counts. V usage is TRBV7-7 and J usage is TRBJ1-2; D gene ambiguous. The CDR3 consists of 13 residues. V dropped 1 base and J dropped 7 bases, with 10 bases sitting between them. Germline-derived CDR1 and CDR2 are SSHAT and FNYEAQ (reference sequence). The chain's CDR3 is CASSLVRRSGYTF. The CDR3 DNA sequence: TGTGCCAGCAGCTTAGTTCGCAGGTCTGGCTACACCTTC.

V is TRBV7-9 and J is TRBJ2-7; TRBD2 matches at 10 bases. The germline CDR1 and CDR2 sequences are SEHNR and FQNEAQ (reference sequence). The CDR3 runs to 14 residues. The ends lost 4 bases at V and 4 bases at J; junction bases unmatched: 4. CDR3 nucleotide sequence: TGTGCCAGCAGCTCACTAGCGGGGCTGTACGAGCAGTACTTC. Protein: CASSSLAGLYEQYF.

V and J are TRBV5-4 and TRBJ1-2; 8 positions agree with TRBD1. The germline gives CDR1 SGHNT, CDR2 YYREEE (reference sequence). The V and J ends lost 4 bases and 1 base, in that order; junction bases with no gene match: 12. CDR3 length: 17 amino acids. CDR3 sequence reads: CASSPQGGQRLNYGYTF. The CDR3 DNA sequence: TGTGCCAGCAGCCCACAGGGGGGACAGAGACTTAACTATGGCTACACCTTC.

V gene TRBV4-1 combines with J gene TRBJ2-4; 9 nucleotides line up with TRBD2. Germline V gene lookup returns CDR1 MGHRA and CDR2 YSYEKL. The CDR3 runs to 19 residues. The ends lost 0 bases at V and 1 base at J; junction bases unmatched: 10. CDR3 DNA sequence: TGCGCCAGCAGCCAAGATCCAGCGGGAGGAATAGCGGCCAAAAACATTCAGTACTTC. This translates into CASSQDPAGGIAAKNIQYF.

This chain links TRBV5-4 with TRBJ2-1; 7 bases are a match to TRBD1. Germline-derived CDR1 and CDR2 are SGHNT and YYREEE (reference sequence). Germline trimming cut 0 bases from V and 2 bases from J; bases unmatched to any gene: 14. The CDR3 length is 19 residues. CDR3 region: CASSLGQGKRKEAYNEQFF. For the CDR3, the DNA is TGTGCCAGCAGCTTGGGACAGGGAAAACGCAAAGAAGCCTACAATGAGCAGTTCTTC.

The CDR3 DNA reads TGCGCCAGCAGCCATACTAGCGGGAGAGGTTTCTTC. This codes for CASSHTSGRGFF. The chain couples TRBV5-1 to TRBJ2-1; 11 bases align to TRBD2. Trimming took 4 bases from V and 16 from J; bases not matched to a gene: 7. CDR1 is SGHRS and CDR2 is YFSETQ in the germline V gene. This CDR3 region has 12 residues.

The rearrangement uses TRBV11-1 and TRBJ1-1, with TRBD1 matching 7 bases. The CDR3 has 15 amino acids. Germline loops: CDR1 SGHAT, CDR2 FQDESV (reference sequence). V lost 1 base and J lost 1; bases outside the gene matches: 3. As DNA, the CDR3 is TGTGCCAGCAGCTTAGACAGGGGATCGAACACTGAAGCTTTCTTT. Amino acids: CASSLDRGSNTEAFF.

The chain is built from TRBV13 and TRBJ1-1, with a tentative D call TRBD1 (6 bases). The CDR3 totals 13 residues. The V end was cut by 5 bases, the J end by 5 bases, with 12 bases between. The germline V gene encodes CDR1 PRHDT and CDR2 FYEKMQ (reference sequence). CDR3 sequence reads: CASSPLQGTEAFF. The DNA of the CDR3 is TGTGCCAGCAGCCCCCTACAGGGTACTGAAGCTTTCTTT.

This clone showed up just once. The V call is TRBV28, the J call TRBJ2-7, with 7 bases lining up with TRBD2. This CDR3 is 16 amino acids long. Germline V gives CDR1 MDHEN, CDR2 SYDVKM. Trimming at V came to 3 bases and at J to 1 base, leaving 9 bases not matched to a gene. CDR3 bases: TGTGCCAGCAGTTTCCCACTAGCGAGATTATCCTACGAGCAGTACTTC. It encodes CASSFPLARLSYEQYF.

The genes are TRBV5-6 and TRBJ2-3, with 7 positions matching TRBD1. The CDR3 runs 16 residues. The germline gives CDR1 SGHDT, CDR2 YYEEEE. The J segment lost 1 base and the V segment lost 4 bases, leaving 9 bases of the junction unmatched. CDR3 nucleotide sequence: TGTGCCAGCAGCCCGGGAAGGGGGACAGGCACAGATACGCAGTATTTT. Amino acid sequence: CASSPGRGTGTDTQYF.

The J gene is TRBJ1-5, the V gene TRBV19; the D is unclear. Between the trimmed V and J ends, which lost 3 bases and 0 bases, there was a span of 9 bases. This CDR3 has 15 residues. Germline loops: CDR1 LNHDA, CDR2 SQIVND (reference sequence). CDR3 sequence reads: CASSMQRVSNQPQHF. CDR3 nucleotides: TGTGCCAGTAGTATGCAGAGGGTTAGCAATCAGCCCCAGCATTTT.

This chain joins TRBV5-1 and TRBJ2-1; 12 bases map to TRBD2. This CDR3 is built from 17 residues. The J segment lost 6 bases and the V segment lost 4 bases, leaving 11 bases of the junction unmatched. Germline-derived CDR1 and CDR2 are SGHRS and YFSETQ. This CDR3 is CASSPGLAGGPANEQFF. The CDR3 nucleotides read TGCGCCAGCAGCCCGGGACTAGCGGGCGGCCCGGCCAATGAGCAGTTCTTC.

The CDR3 sequence: CASSKVPSVPNEKLFF. In DNA, the CDR3 is TGTGCCAGCAGCAAAGTCCCCTCGGTACCTAATGAAAAACTGTTTTTT. The chain combines TRBV21-1 with TRBJ1-4. TRBV21-1 is reported as a pseudogene. CDR3 size: 16 residues.

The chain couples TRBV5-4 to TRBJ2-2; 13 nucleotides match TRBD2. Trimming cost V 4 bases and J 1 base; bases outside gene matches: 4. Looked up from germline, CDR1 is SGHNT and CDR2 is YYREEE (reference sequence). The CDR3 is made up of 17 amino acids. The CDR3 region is CASSKGLAGLNTGELFF. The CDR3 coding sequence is TGTGCCAGCAGCAAGGGACTAGCGGGGCTGAACACCGGGGAGCTGTTTTTT.

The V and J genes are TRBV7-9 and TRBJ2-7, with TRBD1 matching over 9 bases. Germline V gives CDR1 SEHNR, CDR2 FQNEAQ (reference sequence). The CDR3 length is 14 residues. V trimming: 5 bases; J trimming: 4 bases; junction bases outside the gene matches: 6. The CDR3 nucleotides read TGTGCCAGCAGCCCTGGGGACAGGGCGTACGAGCAGTACTTC. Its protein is CASSPGDRAYEQYF.

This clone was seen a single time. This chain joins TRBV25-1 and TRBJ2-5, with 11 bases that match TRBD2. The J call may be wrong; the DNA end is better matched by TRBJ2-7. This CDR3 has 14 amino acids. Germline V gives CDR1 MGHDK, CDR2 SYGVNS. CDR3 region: CASSGLGLADEQYF. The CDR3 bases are TGTGCCAGCAGTGGCTTGGGACTAGCGGACGAGCAGTACTTC.

CDR3 coding DNA: TGTGCCAGTAGTAACCGGGACAGCTCCTCCTACGAGCAGTACTTC. Translated: CASSNRDSSSYEQYF. The J gene is TRBJ2-7, the V gene TRBV19, with 7 nucleotides matching TRBD1. The junction had 6 bases not matched to a gene; V was cut back by 4 bases and J by 0 bases. This CDR3 has 15 residues. Germline values: CDR1 LNHDA, CDR2 SQIVND (reference sequence).

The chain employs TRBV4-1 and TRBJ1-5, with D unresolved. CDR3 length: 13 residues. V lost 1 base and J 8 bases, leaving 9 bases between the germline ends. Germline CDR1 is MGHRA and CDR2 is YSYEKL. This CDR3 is CASSQVLPEPQHF. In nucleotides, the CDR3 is TGCGCCAGCAGCCAAGTCTTACCAGAGCCCCAGCATTTT.

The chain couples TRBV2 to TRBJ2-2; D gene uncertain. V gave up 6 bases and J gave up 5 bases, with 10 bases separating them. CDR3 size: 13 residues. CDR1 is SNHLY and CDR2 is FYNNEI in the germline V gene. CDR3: CASSPLYTGELFF. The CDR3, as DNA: TGTGCCAGCAGCCCACTTTATACCGGGGAGCTGTTTTTT.

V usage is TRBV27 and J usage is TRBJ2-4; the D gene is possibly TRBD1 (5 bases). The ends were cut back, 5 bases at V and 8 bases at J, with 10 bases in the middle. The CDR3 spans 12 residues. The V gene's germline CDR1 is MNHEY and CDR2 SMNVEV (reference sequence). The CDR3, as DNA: TGTGCCAGCAGTAGCGCAGGGTACATTCAGTACTTC. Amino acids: CASSSAGYIQYF.

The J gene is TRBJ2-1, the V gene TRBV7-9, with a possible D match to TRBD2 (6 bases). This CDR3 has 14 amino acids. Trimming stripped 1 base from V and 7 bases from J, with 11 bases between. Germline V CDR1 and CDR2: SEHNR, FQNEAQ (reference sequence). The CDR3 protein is CASSLDLSGNEQFF. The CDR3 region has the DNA TGTGCCAGCAGCTTAGATCTTAGCGGAAATGAGCAGTTCTTC.